The source of this T cell receptor beta chain is a study of blood T cells in healthy people across ages. Germline-derived CDR1 and CDR2 are SGHVS and FQNEAQ. Trimming left V 5 bases short and J 0 bases short, with 11 bases between. The CDR3 has 14 amino acids. In its sample, this clonotype was seen a few times. Primers used in a second PCR of about 6 to 12 cycles were a sample-barcoded 5' primer and a J-beta primer mix. Each of the samples gave a minimum of 3 million paired-end reads that contained CDR3. From the 5' RACE reads, TCRdb called clonotypes with MiXCR, one entry per CDR3 protein. The sample shows about 510,000 distinct CDR3 sequences, over 25% of them seen only once. These same data were also listed under a study on T cells of mothers and their children. That publication notes: It was found that thymic selection shapes TCR recombination output similarly in related and unrelated pairs.

Material: blood. The gene calls are TRBV7-8 and TRBJ2-7; D gene ambiguous. The sequence was collected from a boy aged 2 to 10 in good health. CDR3 loop: CASSVGVPSYEQYF. CDR3 nucleotide sequence: TGTGCCAGCAGCGTTGGGGTTCCCTCCTACGAGCAGTACTTC.